These 15 T cell receptor beta chains came from one sample sequenced in a study of T-cell reconstitution after alpha-beta-depleted transplantation in children. For TCRbeta, the library was prepared with unique molecular identifiers. From the PCR reads, TCRdb called clonotypes with MiXCR, one entry per CDR3 protein. The sample has some 500,000 distinct CDR3 sequences, around 16% seen once. The material was PBMCs from the stem cell graft donor, obtained from the stem cell graft. The receptors here all came from a human donor who donated a stem cell graft to a child with acute lymphoblastic leukemia.

The chain links TRBV5-1 to TRBJ2-7; 8 bases line up with TRBD1. CDR1 SGHRS and CDR2 YFSETQ come from the germline V gene. The CDR3 spans 16 residues. With V trimmed by 5 bases and J by 2 bases, 12 bases remained unmatched. The CDR3 DNA reads as TGCGCCAGCAGTCCCATCTTCGGACAGGGAACCTACGAGCAGTACTTC. Translation gives CASSPIFGQGTYEQYF.

The V call is TRBV7-3, the J call TRBJ2-1; 7 bases match TRBD2. V lost 7 bases to trimming and J lost 7 bases; unmatched junction nucleotides: 10. The germline gives CDR1 SGHTA, CDR2 FQGTGA. This CDR3 has 14 amino acids. The DNA for the CDR3 is TGTGCCAGCACCCTAGGCGGGAGTAAGAATGAGCAGTTCTTC. It is translated as CASTLGGSKNEQFF.

The chain links TRBV7-8 to TRBJ2-5; 8 bases are shared with TRBD2. This CDR3 region has 16 residues. V dropped 0 bases and J dropped 4; count of bases not matched to a gene: 7. Per the germline V gene, CDR1 is SGHVS and CDR2 is FQNEAQ. The CDR3 nucleotides read TGTGCCAGCAGCTTAGCGGTCGGGGGGGGTCCAGAGACCCAGTACTTC. This translates into CASSLAVGGGPETQYF.

This clonotype came up a few times. The CDR3 here is CASSLVSQAGYTF. CDR3 DNA sequence: TGTGCCAGCAGTTTAGTGTCGCAGGCGGGCTACACCTTC. The chain combines TRBV12-3 or TRBV12-4 with TRBJ1-2; D unresolved. The CDR3 contains 13 residues. Trimming left V 1 base short and J 8 bases short, with 11 bases between.

The chain links TRBV7-3 to TRBJ1-2; TRBD1 matches at 7 bases. The J segment lost 5 bases and the V segment lost 5 bases, leaving 5 bases of the junction unmatched. The CDR3 runs to 13 residues. The germline V gene has CDR1 SGHTA and CDR2 FQGTGA. The CDR3 loop reads CASSEEQGYGYTF. The CDR3 bases are TGTGCCAGCAGCGAAGAACAGGGGTATGGCTACACCTTC. Variable domain in full (rest from reference TRBV7-3 and TRBJ1-2): GAGVSQTPSNKVTEKGKYVELRCDPISGHTALYWYRQSLGQGPEFLIYFQGTGAADDSGLPNDRFFAVRPEGSVSTLKIQRTERGDSAVYLCASSEEQGYGYTFGSGTRLTVV.

This clonotype was observed a few times. This sequence joins TRBV11-2 and TRBJ1-4; maybe TRBD1 (5 bases). The germline V gene encodes CDR1 SGHAT and CDR2 FQNNGV. Trimming stripped 10 bases from V and 4 bases from J, with 19 bases between. The CDR3 is 15 amino acids. The DNA for the CDR3 is TGTGCCACCTCGGGGACTCTGGTTCTTAATGAAAAACTGTTTTTT. Amino acid sequence: CATSGTLVLNEKLFF.

V is TRBV5-1 and J is TRBJ2-7, with D unresolved. Germline assignment: CDR1 SGHRS and CDR2 YFSETQ. CDR3 length: 15 amino acids. V lost 3 bases, J lost 0 bases, and 13 bases lay in between. The CDR3 here is CASSSGRIPSYEQYF. DNA for the CDR3: TGCGCCAGCAGCTCAGGACGGATTCCCTCCTACGAGCAGTACTTC.

This clonotype was observed a handful of times. The chain combines TRBV20-1 with TRBJ1-5; 8 nucleotides agree with TRBD1. Germline loops: CDR1 DFQATT, CDR2 SNEGSKA (reference sequence). This CDR3 has 17 amino acids. Unmatched junction bases numbered 18, after V lost 4 bases and J lost 7 bases. The CDR3, as DNA: TGCAGTGCTATCCTAGACAGGGGTGGAGAGGTTGAACAGCCCCAGCATTTT. Translation gives CSAILDRGGEVEQPQHF.

The chain carries TRBV7-9 and TRBJ2-7; no reliable D call. The CDR3 spans 14 residues. Germline CDR1 SEHNR, CDR2 FQNEAQ (reference sequence). The V and J ends lost 6 bases and 1 base respectively, with 13 bases between them. Here the CDR3 DNA reads TGTGCCAGCAGGCCCGCAACGGTGTCCTACGAGCAGTACTTC. Residues: CASRPATVSYEQYF.

The chain has TRBV11-2 and TRBJ1-1; D ambiguous. Germline lookup yields CDR1 SGHAT and CDR2 FQNNGV. Trimming shortened V by 3 bases and J by 4 bases, and 18 bases separated the two germline ends. CDR3 length: 16 residues. The CDR3 DNA is TGTGCCAGCAGCTTGTGGTGGAGAGGGTCGGGCACTGAAGCTTTCTTT. Protein: CASSLWWRGSGTEAFF.

This clonotype was observed a few times. V is TRBV9 and J is TRBJ2-2; D not certain. Trimming stripped 3 bases from V and 5 bases from J, with 14 bases between. The CDR3 spans 15 residues. Germline V gene sequence: CDR1 SGDLS, CDR2 YYNGEE. CDR3 nucleotide sequence: TGTGCCAGCAGCGCCCGTGTTTCGTCAACCGGGGAGCTGTTTTTT. It encodes CASSARVSSTGELFF.

This clonotype occurred a few times. The chain links TRBV29-1 to TRBJ2-7; no reliable D call. This CDR3 comprises 12 residues. The germline gives CDR1 SQVTM, CDR2 ANQGSEA. Trimming left V 7 bases short and J 4 bases short, with 14 bases between. The CDR3, as DNA: TGCAGCGGGGCCGATGGCGCTTACGAGCAGTACTTC. Translation: CSGADGAYEQYF.

The chain links TRBV5-5 to TRBJ1-5, with no clear D. Trimming took off 4 bases at V and 2 bases at J, with 13 bases between the two ends. The CDR3 covers 15 residues. Germline V lookup: CDR1 SGHKS, CDR2 YYEKEE (reference sequence). CDR3 loop: CASSPIVGGNQPQHF. CDR3 coding DNA: TGTGCCAGCAGCCCCATTGTTGGGGGCAATCAGCCCCAGCATTTT.

This clonotype was counted between two and nine times. The chain combines TRBV9 with TRBJ2-2, with 8 bases lining up with TRBD1. In germline, CDR1 is SGDLS, CDR2 YYNGEE. V dropped 3 bases and J dropped 1; count of bases not matched to a gene: 11. The CDR3 loop spans 18 amino acids. The CDR3, as DNA: TGTGCCAGCAGCGGCGGACAGGGCGAAGCGTTGAACACCGGGGAGCTGTTTTTT. Amino acids: CASSGGQGEALNTGELFF.

The J gene is TRBJ2-5, the V gene TRBV7-9; D ambiguous. V lost 4 bases to trimming and J lost 5 bases, with 11 bases between them. The CDR3 contains 13 residues. Per the germline V gene, CDR1 is SEHNR and CDR2 is FQNEAQ (reference sequence). CDR3 sequence: CASSSFPRETQYF. The DNA of the CDR3 is TGTGCCAGCAGCTCATTTCCCCGGGAGACCCAGTACTTC.